Described below is a single T cell receptor (beta chain) sequence and its context. Only in-frame clones appear in the TCRdb table, and some are missing; sequencing was by immunoSEQ multiplex PCR. The sample contains about 120,000 clones, around 87% of which appear only once. This entry is derived from a study of blood T cell repertoires in COVID-19. The germline V gene encodes CDR1 MDHEN and CDR2 SYDVKM. V lost 3 bases, J lost 5 bases, and 10 bases lay in between. The CDR3 has 13 amino acids. Sequenced sample: peripheral blood. The chain joins TRBV28 to TRBJ1-2, with D hard to call. This sequence was found in a woman between 65 and 79 years old with acute or convalescent COVID-19. The DNA for the CDR3 is TGTGCCAGCAGTTTCCCAGGACTATATGGCTACACCTTC. It yields the protein CASSFPGLYGYTF.